These T cell receptor beta chains were read from a single sample in a study of OX40 agonist ivuxolimab in advanced cancers. Using immunoSEQ multiplex PCR, the repertoire was profiled, and TCRdb retains in-frame clones only, with some absent. The sample holds some 70,000 clones; 65% to 85% are singletons and the top ten take about 7.9%. The source material was CD4+ or CD8+ T cells sorted from blood, sampled in a trial of the OX40 agonist ivuxolimab. These receptors came from an adult with an advanced solid tumor such as melanoma, head and neck, liver or kidney cancer. The CDR3 runs from the conserved cysteine through the conserved F or W. D genes are given only for firm matches. Where a row states a size, it is once, few, many or the class of an expanded clone; other rows omit it.

clone_size,j_call,v_call,d_call,cdr3_nt,cdr3_aa
.,TRBJ1-3,TRBV7-2,.,TGTGCCAGCAGCTCTCGGAGCTCTGGAAACACCATATATTTT,CASSSRSSGNTIYF
.,TRBJ2-4,TRBV10-3,TRBD2,TGTGCCATCAGTGACCGGACTAGCGGTCTAGCCAAAAACATTCAGTACTTC,CAISDRTSGLAKNIQYF
.,TRBJ1-4,TRBV18,.,TGTGCCAGCTCACCCTCGCCTCTCCAATATGAAAAACTGTTTTTT,CASSPSPLQYEKLFF
.,TRBJ1-2,TRBV18,.,TGTGCCAGCTCAGAGCGACAGGCGATAAGCTATGGCTACACCTTC,CASSERQAISYGYTF
once,TRBJ2-3,TRBV14,.,TGTGCCAGCAGCCAAGATTCGGCTAGAAGTAGCACAGATACGCAGTATTTT,CASSQDSARSSTDTQYF
.,TRBJ2-6,TRBV9,TRBD1,TGTGCCAGCAGCGTGACAGGGGGCACTGGGGCCAACGTCCTGACTTTC,CASSVTGGTGANVLTF
few,TRBJ1-2,TRBV28,.,TGTGCCAGCAGTTTAGCTTTTGGCAGGGATGAGGGTGGGTCCTATGGCTACACCTTC,CASSLAFGRDEGGSYGYTF
.,TRBJ2-2,TRBV6-1,.,TGTGCCAGCAGGGAACTCGGGGAGCTGTTTTTT,CASRELGELFF
.,TRBJ2-6,TRBV9,.,TGTGCCAGCGCGCGGTCTGGGGCCAACGTCCTGACTTTC,CASARSGANVLTF
.,TRBJ2-2,TRBV19,.,TGTGCCAGTAGTACCCCAGCCGAGACTAGGGCCGGGGAGCTGTTTTTT,CASSTPAETRAGELFF
few,TRBJ2-1,TRBV7-8,.,TGTGCCAGCAGCGAGCTGTGGGGGATCCTCTACAATGAGCAGTTCTTC,CASSELWGILYNEQFF
.,TRBJ1-1,TRBV5-1,.,TGCGCCAGCAGCTTGGGCGGGACACCGAACACTGAAGCTTTCTTT,CASSLGGTPNTEAFF
.,TRBJ2-7,TRBV4-2,.,TGTGCCAGCAGCTTAGGAGGGTACTACGAGCAGTACTTC,CASSLGGYYEQYF
.,TRBJ2-7,TRBV28,TRBD1,TGTGCCAGCAAGCCAGGGGGTCCCACCTACGAGCAGTACTTC,CASKPGGPTYEQYF
.,TRBJ2-3,TRBV4-2,.,TGTGCCAGCGGTTGGGACAATACGCAGTATTTT,CASGWDNTQYF
.,TRBJ2-3,TRBV11-3,.,TGTGCCAGCAGCTCCATCGTTGGAGATACGCAGTATTTT,CASSSIVGDTQYF
.,TRBJ1-2,TRBV7-8,TRBD1,TGTGCCAGCAGCCTGGACAGGCACGACGGCTACACCTTC,CASSLDRHDGYTF
once,TRBJ2-1,TRBV28,.,TGTGCCAGCAGTTTAAGGGCCCCGTACAATGAGCAGTTCTTC,CASSLRAPYNEQFF
.,TRBJ1-2,TRBV29-1,TRBD1,TGCAGCGTTGAGCCAGGGGGCTATGGCTACACCTTC,CSVEPGGYGYTF
.,TRBJ2-7,TRBV10-3,.,TGTGCCATCAGGGGAACAGGGTACGAGCAGTACTTC,CAIRGTGYEQYF
.,TRBJ1-2,TRBV30,.,TGTGCCTGGACCAGGTTTAACTATGGCTACACCTTC,CAWTRFNYGYTF
.,TRBJ1-2,TRBV9,TRBD1,TGTGCCAGCAGCGTAGGGGCAGGGGGCGATAACTATGGCTACACCTTC,CASSVGAGGDNYGYTF
.,TRBJ2-3,TRBV27,TRBD2,TGTGCCAGCACCCCGGGGGGGGGCACAGATACGCAGTATTTT,CASTPGGGTDTQYF
.,TRBJ2-1,TRBV9,.,TGTGCCAGCAGCGTCGGGGCCTACAATGAGCAGTTCTTC,CASSVGAYNEQFF